This record concerns one T cell receptor beta chain sequence. Measured with immunoSEQ multiplex PCR; TCRdb has only the in-frame clones, and not every one. The table has about 13,000 clones, roughly 90% seen once; the top ten hold approximately 8.2%. Germline V lookup: CDR1 LGHNA, CDR2 YNFKEQ. With 0 bases removed from V and 0 bases from J, the gap between germline ends came to 6 bases. CDR3 size: 15 residues. The sample is drawn from a study of T cell changes during pregnancy in multiple sclerosis. This clonotype originated in a female donor with multiple sclerosis, enrolled in a pregnancy study. The specimen was CD8+ T cells from peripheral blood mononuclear cells, collected in the first trimester of pregnancy. The gene calls are TRBV4-2 and TRBJ2-1; D is unclear. The CDR3 DNA is TGTGCCAGCAGCCAAGATCCGGGCTCCTACAATGAGCAGTTCTTC. Its translation is CASSQDPGSYNEQFF.